The sequence of this TCR beta chain was determined in a study of OX40 agonist ivuxolimab in advanced cancers. General study points: Expanded clones tended on average to be more numerous among CD8+ T cells than CD4+.

Germline-derived CDR1 and CDR2 are MNHEY and SVGAGI. The CDR3 consists of 15 residues. Trimming at V came to 4 bases and at J to 3 bases, leaving 5 bases not matched to a gene. The method was immunoSEQ multiplex PCR; TCRdb's version includes in-frame clones alone and lacks a portion of them. The table includes about 26,000 clones, about 80% detected once. This clone showed up just a few times. What it binds is unknown. The sample was CD4+ or CD8+ T cells sorted from blood, taken in a trial of the OX40 agonist ivuxolimab. The TCR comes from an adult with an advanced solid tumor such as melanoma, head and neck, liver or kidney cancer. J is TRBJ2-7 and V is TRBV6-5, with 11 nucleotides matching TRBD2. The DNA of the CDR3 is TGTGCCAGCAGTTCCCCCACTAGCGGGAGCTACGAGCAGTACTTC. Its protein product is CASSSPTSGSYEQYF.